This T cell receptor beta chain was captured in a study of T-cell memory formation after mild COVID-19. General observations from the study: Memory from before infection featured some responding clones, which suggests cross-reactive memory joined.

The V gene lost 1 base and the J gene lost 6 bases, with 13 bases spanning the gap. The CDR3 is 15 amino acids. Germline loops: CDR1 SGHTA, CDR2 FQGNSA. MiXCR was run by TCRdb on the 5' RACE reads, yielding one entry per CDR3 protein. The table records fewer than 350,000 distinct CDR3 sequences, about 13% of them present only once. With regard to this clonotype: The target antigen is unknown.

The source of this sequence is a man younger than 30 who had mild COVID-19 (a few samples of this study predate the infection). Cell type and time point are not known. Sequences were obtained from PBMCs or a T cell subset sorted from them (not recorded which). The chain has TRBV7-2 and TRBJ1-5, with no clear D. For the CDR3, the DNA is TGTGCCAGCAGCTTAGATCCGGGAAGGCGTCAGCCCCAGCATTTT. It yields the protein CASSLDPGRRQPQHF.